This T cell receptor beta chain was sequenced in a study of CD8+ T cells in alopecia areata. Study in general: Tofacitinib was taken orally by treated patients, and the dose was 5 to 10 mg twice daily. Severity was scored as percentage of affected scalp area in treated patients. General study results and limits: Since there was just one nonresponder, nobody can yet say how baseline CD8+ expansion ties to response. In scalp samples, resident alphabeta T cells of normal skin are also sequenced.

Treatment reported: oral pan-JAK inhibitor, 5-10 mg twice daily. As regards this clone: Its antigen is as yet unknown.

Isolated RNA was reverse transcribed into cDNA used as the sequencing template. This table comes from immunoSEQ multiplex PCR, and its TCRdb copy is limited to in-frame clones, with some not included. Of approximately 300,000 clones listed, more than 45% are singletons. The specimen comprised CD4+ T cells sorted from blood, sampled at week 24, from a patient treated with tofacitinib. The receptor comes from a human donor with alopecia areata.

The CDR3 reads CATSRWGTGGVSGANVLTF. The CDR3 bases are TGTGCCACCAGCAGATGGGGAACAGGAGGAGTCTCTGGGGCCAACGTCCTGACTTTC. The rearrangement joins TRBV15 to TRBJ2-6; D tentatively reads TRBD1 or TRBD2 (5 bases each). There are 19 residues in the CDR3. With 2 bases removed from V and 0 bases from J, the gap between germline ends came to 17 bases. Germline CDR1 reads LNHNV; CDR2 reads YYDKDF (reference sequence).